The 2 T cell receptor beta chains presented below share a single source sample, sequenced in a study of T cells in women clearing cervical HPV infection. TCRdb keeps only in-frame clones here, not all; method: immunoSEQ multiplex PCR. This table holds tens of thousands of clones. The sample was blood buffy coat. The receptors shown here come from a woman aged 18 to 75 with a cervical HPV16 infection that either progressed to CIN3+ or cleared (not recorded which).

In the case of this clone: The sequenced fragment ends 3 residues before the CDR3 boundary, so the rest is inferred from the germline J gene. The same CDR3 is also encoded by other DNA sequences in this sample. This chain joins TRBV10-1 and TRBJ1-6; 7 bases map to TRBD1. After removal of 5 bases from V and 7 bases from J, the junction contained 5 bases not matched to a gene. This CDR3 contains 14 residues. The germline gives CDR1 WNHNN, CDR2 SYGVQD (reference sequence). CDR3 region: CASSSGQPNSPLHF. The DNA read from the CDR3 is TGCGCCAGCAGTTCGGGACAGCCAAATTCACCC.

The CDR3 loop is CASTRVGNQPQHF. The sequenced CDR3 bases are TGTGCCAGCACTCGGGTGGGCAATCAGCCC. The chain is built from TRBV2 and TRBJ1-5, with D unresolved. The read stops 3 residues short of the end of the CDR3; the missing end is completed from the germline J gene. Trimming left V 7 bases short and J 2 bases short, with 9 bases between. This CDR3 contains 13 residues. Germline V gene lookup returns CDR1 SNHLY and CDR2 FYNNEI.